These 27 T cell receptor beta chains came from one sample sequenced in a study of blood T cells in healthy people across ages. Using a J-beta primer mix together with a sample-barcoded 5' primer, a second PCR was run for roughly 7 to 12 cycles. TCRdb re-derived calls from the 5' RACE reads in MiXCR, one entry per CDR3 protein. The sample lists fewer than 750,000 distinct CDR3 sequences; around 48% were seen once. Material: blood. The receptor source for this set is a man aged 80 or over in good health.

V and J are TRBV29-1 and TRBJ2-4; D remains ambiguous. Judging by the DNA end, TRBJ2-5 fits better; the J call may be wrong. CDR1 is SQVTM, CDR2 ANQGSEA, per germline. CDR3 length: 13 residues. CDR3 coding DNA: TGCAGCGTTTCTATCTCGGATCGAGAGACCCAGTACTTC. This encodes CSVSISDRETQYF.

The chain has TRBV6-2 or TRBV6-3 and TRBJ2-2; the D is unclear. This CDR3 has 13 residues. Per germline, CDR1 MNHEY and CDR2 SVGEGT. The V gene lost 7 bases and the J gene lost 1 base, with 7 bases spanning the gap. CDR3 loop: CASTSMNTGELFF. The CDR3 nucleotides are TGTGCCAGCACCTCCATGAACACCGGGGAGCTGTTTTTT.

This chain joins TRBV6-5 and TRBJ2-4; 8 positions agree with TRBD1. The DNA matches TRBJ2-5 better at its end, which makes the J call doubtful. CDR1 and CDR2 from the germline V gene are MNHEY and SVGAGI. This CDR3 comprises 15 residues. CDR3 sequence reads: CASSSGGEGEETQYF. In DNA, the CDR3 is TGTGCCAGCAGCTCAGGGGGCGAGGGGGAAGAGACCCAGTACTTC.

This clonotype appeared a few times. The V call is TRBV7-2, the J call TRBJ2-1; 8 bases fit TRBD2. This CDR3 comprises 14 residues. Germline CDR1 reads SGHTA; CDR2 reads FQGNSA. V shed 5 bases, J shed 5 bases, and the junction held 5 bases outside the gene matches. The CDR3 coding sequence is TGTGCCAGCAGCGGCAGCGGGGGCCACAATGAGCAGTTCTTC. It translates to CASSGSGGHNEQFF.

This chain links TRBV5-1 with TRBJ2-7, with D unresolved. CDR1 is SGHRS and CDR2 is YFSETQ in the germline V gene. There are 13 residues in the CDR3. V lost 6 bases and J lost 0, with 10 bases in between. The CDR3 bases are TGCGCCAGCAAGGAAGGCAACTCCTACGAGCAGTACTTC. Protein: CASKEGNSYEQYF.

This rearrangement joins TRBV20-1 to TRBJ2-4; TRBD2 might be the D (5 bases). Trimming shortened V by 0 bases and J by 13 bases, and 19 bases separated the two germline ends. CDR1 is DFQATT, CDR2 SNEGSKA, per germline (reference sequence). The CDR3 sequence is 14 residues long. In nucleotides, the CDR3 is TGCAGTGCTAGAGATAACGGGGTGGATTGGGAGCAGTACTTC. Residues: CSARDNGVDWEQYF.

This clonotype was counted between two and nine times. The J gene is TRBJ2-3, the V gene TRBV6-2 or TRBV6-3; 11 bases are shared with TRBD2. CDR3 size: 15 residues. Germline CDR1 reads MNHEY; CDR2 reads SVGEGT. Trimming removed 4 bases from V and 4 bases from J; junction bases left unmatched: 4. The CDR3 spells CASSSTTSGADTQYF. The CDR3 nucleotides read TGTGCCAGCAGTTCCACGACTAGCGGGGCAGATACGCAGTATTTT.

There are a few counts of this clonotype. The chain has TRBV29-1 and TRBJ2-5; D is uncertain. V was trimmed by 6 bases and J by 2 bases, leaving 7 bases between them. CDR1 is SQVTM and CDR2 is ANQGSEA in the germline V gene. This CDR3 comprises 11 residues. The chain's CDR3 is CSVNLQETQYF. In DNA form, the CDR3 reads TGCAGCGTAAACTTACAAGAGACCCAGTACTTC.

A few counts support this clonotype. This chain joins TRBV7-2 and TRBJ2-1, with unresolved D. V gave up 1 base and J gave up 2 bases, with 12 bases separating them. Germline-derived CDR1 and CDR2 are SGHTA and FQGNSA. The CDR3 totals 16 residues. DNA of the CDR3: TGTGCCAGCAGCTTAGTAGGCGGTGGGGCCTACAATGAGCAGTTCTTC. Protein product: CASSLVGGGAYNEQFF. The whole variable domain, filled in from reference TRBV7-2 and TRBJ2-1, reads GAGVSQSPSNKVTEKGKDVELRCDPISGHTALYWYRQSLGQGLEFLIYFQGNSAPDKSGLPSDRFSAERTGGSVSTLTIQRTQQEDSAVYLCASSLVGGGAYNEQFFGPGTRLTVL.

This chain joins TRBV20-1 and TRBJ1-2; weak D call: TRBD1 (6 bases). The germline V gene encodes CDR1 DFQATT and CDR2 SNEGSKA (reference sequence). V was pared by 6 bases and J by 8 bases, with 19 bases between. This CDR3 contains 13 residues. CDR3 loop: CSARWGGADGYTF. The CDR3, as DNA: TGCAGTGCGAGGTGGGGGGGCGCTGACGGCTACACCTTC.

This clonotype was counted between two and nine times. The gene calls are TRBV29-1 and TRBJ2-4, with a weak D call TRBD2 (6 bases). The J call is doubtful: the DNA matches TRBJ2-7 better. Germline V gene data show CDR1 as SQVTM and CDR2 as ANQGSEA. This CDR3 region has 14 residues. In nucleotides, the CDR3 is TGCAGCGTCGGCGGCCCCCCAGGAGGGTCCGAGCAGTACTTC. This encodes CSVGGPPGGSEQYF.

This clonotype was counted only a few times. The rearrangement uses TRBV12-3 or TRBV12-4 and TRBJ1-2, with 7 bases lining up with TRBD1. CDR3 length: 14 residues. V lost 6 bases, J lost 2 bases, and 6 bases stayed unmatched. The CDR3 region is CASRTGRMNYGYTF. The CDR3 DNA sequence: TGTGCCAGCAGGACAGGGAGAATGAACTATGGCTACACCTTC.

The chain joins TRBV10-1 to TRBJ2-5; 8 bases align to TRBD1. The J call may be faulty, since TRBJ2-7 better matches the DNA end. The CDR3 totals 15 residues. The germline V gene encodes CDR1 WNHNN and CDR2 SYGVQD (reference sequence). The DNA of the CDR3 is TGCGCCAGCAGTGAGGGGACAGGTGGAAGCTACGAGCAGTACTTC. The encoded protein is CASSEGTGGSYEQYF.

The sample holds a few counts of this clonotype. V gene TRBV6-2 or TRBV6-3 combines with J gene TRBJ2-7, with 8 bases fitting TRBD2. The CDR3 runs to 15 residues. The ends lost 2 bases at V and 2 bases at J; junction bases unmatched: 5. Germline values: CDR1 MNHEY, CDR2 SVGEGT. The CDR3 region is CASSYAGTRPYEQYF. The CDR3 DNA reads as TGTGCCAGCAGTTACGCCGGGACTAGACCCTACGAGCAGTACTTC.

CDR3: CASSPNSPAQFF. The DNA for the CDR3 is TGTGCCAGCAGCCCTAACAGTCCAGCGCAGTTCTTC. This chain connects TRBV28 to TRBJ2-1; unclear D gene. Germline V gene sequence: CDR1 MDHEN, CDR2 SYDVKM. This CDR3 comprises 12 residues. Trimming removed 6 bases from V and 12 bases from J, with 15 bases in between.

The V call is TRBV27, the J call TRBJ1-6; 8 bases line up with TRBD1. The V gene end was trimmed by 8 bases and the J gene end by 10 bases; junction bases not matched to a gene: 13. From germline, CDR1 is MNHEY and CDR2 SMNVEV (reference sequence). The CDR3 loop spans 15 amino acids. CDR3 region: CASQKVDRAISPLHF. The CDR3 bases are TGTGCCAGCCAAAAAGTGGACAGGGCGATCTCACCCCTCCACTTT.

The chain carries TRBV10-3 and TRBJ2-3, with TRBD1 matching over 8 bases. Losses at the gene ends were 10 bases for V and 5 bases for J; bases not matched to a gene: 11. The germline V gene encodes CDR1 ENHRY and CDR2 SYGVKD. The CDR3 sequence is 14 residues long. CDR3 coding DNA: TGTGCCACCGGGTCAGGGGGCGAGGGAGATACGCAGTATTTT. It yields the protein CATGSGGEGDTQYF.

This clonotype occurred once. This chain links TRBV20-1 with TRBJ1-2, with TRBD1 matching over 7 bases. CDR3 length equals 14 residues. Germline CDR1 is DFQATT and CDR2 is SNEGSKA (reference sequence). With 6 bases clipped from V and 4 bases from J, the junction kept 11 bases outside the gene matches. CDR3 coding DNA: TGCAGTGCCACTGGGACAGATTGGAGCTATGGCTACACCTTC. It is translated as CSATGTDWSYGYTF.

V gene TRBV30 combines with J gene TRBJ2-7; D unclear. The germline gives CDR1 GTSNPN, CDR2 SVGIG (reference sequence). The V end lost 0 bases, the J end lost 2 bases, and 8 bases lay between the germline ends. The CDR3 runs to 13 residues. CDR3 loop: CAWSVNYAYEQYF. The CDR3 region has the DNA TGTGCCTGGAGTGTAAACTATGCCTACGAGCAGTACTTC. The entire variable domain, with the rest obtained from reference TRBV30 and TRBJ2-7, is as follows: SQTIHQWPATLVQPVGSPLSLECTVEGTSNPNLYWYRQAAGRGLQLLFYSVGIGQISSEVPQNLSASRPQDRQFILSSKKLLLSDSGFYLCAWSVNYAYEQYFGPGTRLTVT.

The rearrangement uses TRBV14 and TRBJ1-6, with D hard to call. Per germline, CDR1 SGHDN and CDR2 FVKESK. The ends were cut back, 0 bases at V and 5 bases at J, with 11 bases in the middle. The CDR3 runs 16 residues. The DNA of the CDR3 is TGTGCCAGCAGCCAAGAACGGATCCGAAATAATTCACCCCTCCACTTT. It codes for CASSQERIRNNSPLHF. Combining the CDR3 with reference TRBV14 and TRBJ1-6 gives the whole variable domain EAGVTQFPSHSVIEKGQTVTLRCDPISGHDNLYWYRRVMGKEIKFLLHFVKESKQDESGMPNNRFLAERTGGTYSTLKVQPAELEDSGVYFCASSQERIRNNSPLHFGNGTRLTVT.

This chain connects TRBV5-5 to TRBJ2-5; D remains unclear. Matching the DNA end better, TRBJ2-7 makes the J call doubtful. This CDR3 spans 13 amino acids. The germline CDR1 and CDR2 sequences are SGHKS and YYEKEE (reference sequence). The CDR3 is CASSPVPVYEQYF. The CDR3 DNA follows: TGTGCCAGCAGCCCGGTTCCCGTCTACGAGCAGTACTTC.

J is TRBJ2-3 and V is TRBV9; 11 nucleotides match TRBD2. Trimming removed 1 base from V and 1 base from J; junction bases left unmatched: 5. CDR3 length: 17 amino acids. Germline lookup yields CDR1 SGDLS and CDR2 YYNGEE. CDR3 in amino acids: CASSVLAGGLRTDTQYF. The CDR3, as DNA: TGTGCCAGCAGCGTACTAGCGGGGGGACTACGCACAGATACGCAGTATTTT.

V gene TRBV28 combines with J gene TRBJ2-7, with D unresolved. V was trimmed by 5 bases and J by 1 base, leaving 9 bases between them. The germline gives CDR1 MDHEN, CDR2 SYDVKM. The CDR3 loop spans 13 amino acids. CDR3 DNA: TGTGCCAGCAGTCCTCCCCAGTCCTACGAGCAGTACTTC. This gives the protein CASSPPQSYEQYF.

The chain uses TRBV5-1 and TRBJ2-7, with TRBD1 identical over 7 bases. V trimming: 3 bases; J trimming: 2 bases; junction bases outside the gene matches: 5. Germline loops: CDR1 SGHRS, CDR2 YFSETQ. The CDR3 is 14 amino acids. The CDR3 coding sequence is TGCGCCAGCAGCTCGCGGACAGGCCCCTACGAGCAGTACTTC. This translates into CASSSRTGPYEQYF.

The rearrangement uses TRBV11-3 and TRBJ2-5; D may be TRBD2 (6 bases). Trimming removed 3 bases at V and 11 bases at J, with 13 bases between. The V gene's germline CDR1 is SGHNT and CDR2 YENEEA. The CDR3 contains 12 residues. CDR3 nucleotides: TGTGCCAGCAGCTTCGTGCGGGATGAGCAGTACTTC. Protein: CASSFVRDEQYF.

This chain connects TRBV9 to TRBJ2-1, with D perhaps TRBD2 (5 bases). Between the trimmed V and J ends, which lost 3 bases and 0 bases, there was a span of 16 bases. The CDR3 is made up of 17 amino acids. Per the germline V gene, CDR1 is SGDLS and CDR2 is YYNGEE. The CDR3 DNA is TGTGCCAGCAGCGGCGAGGGTGTTGATAGCTCCTACAATGAGCAGTTCTTC. Translated, it gives CASSGEGVDSSYNEQFF.

In this sample, this clonotype turned up a few times. This chain uses TRBV10-3 with TRBJ2-7, with 10 bases matching TRBD1. V lost 4 bases, J lost 1 base, and 4 bases stayed unmatched. The CDR3 is made up of 15 amino acids. Germline CDR1 reads ENHRY; CDR2 reads SYGVKD. CDR3 coding DNA: TGTGCCATCAGTGCTCGGGACAGGGGTTCCTACGAGCAGTACTTC. As protein: CAISARDRGSYEQYF.